This T cell receptor beta chain was sequenced in a study of blood T cell repertoires in COVID-19. Study-level information: Sample material is recorded as cDNA or gDNA derived from T cells, B-cell-depleted T cells, or PBMCs.

Cohort 3 recovery required two negative PCRs, clearance, or symptom resolution. This clone was seen only a few times. The protocol was immunoSEQ multiplex PCR, while the TCRdb copy is restricted to in-frame clones and leaves out a portion. The sample includes approximately 210,000 clones, 89% seen only once; the top ten take roughly 8.1%. J lost 7 bases, V lost 2 bases, and 7 bases had no gene match. The CDR3 is 15 amino acids. The germline V gene has CDR1 SGHRS and CDR2 YFSETQ. This clonotype originated in a woman between 18 and 30 years old who had recovered from COVID-19. The V gene is TRBV5-1, the J gene TRBJ1-4; 8 bases fit TRBD1. Sequenced input: PBMCs or T cells enriched from blood (not recorded which). CDR3 nucleotide sequence: TGCGCCAGCAGCTTAACGACAGGGGAACGTGAAAAACTGTTTTTT. Its translation: CASSLTTGEREKLFF.